The 26 T cell receptor beta chains below were found in one sample sequenced in a study of Graves' ophthalmopathy and Graves' hyperthyroidism. RNA transcripts yielded amplified TCR beta CDR3 regions. Investigators did first-round RT-PCR with HTBI primers, then second-round multiplex PCR. TCRdb reanalysed the multiplex PCR reads using MiXCR and keeps one entry per CDR3 protein. The sample consists of hundreds of thousands of distinct CDR3 sequences, about a fifth of them appearing once. Sequenced material: peripheral blood. The origin of the receptors is a woman aged 18-29 years with stable Graves' hyperthyroidism. Some clones in this sample may be carry-over from other donors' samples.

V and J are TRBV29-1 and TRBJ2-7; 11 bases are a match to TRBD2. The germline V gene encodes CDR1 SQVTM and CDR2 ANQGSEA. There are 17 residues in the CDR3. The junction had 12 bases not matched to a gene; V was cut back by 3 bases and J by 2 bases. CDR3 nucleotide sequence: TGCAGCGTTGAGGGGCCTAGACTAGCGGGGCAACCCTACGAGCAGTACTTC. The encoded protein is CSVEGPRLAGQPYEQYF.

This clonotype was detected many times. V and J are TRBV29-1 and TRBJ2-7; D remains unclear. CDR3 length: 11 residues. V lost 4 bases to trimming and J lost 5 bases, with 9 bases between them. The germline V gene encodes CDR1 SQVTM and CDR2 ANQGSEA. CDR3 coding DNA: TGCAGCGTTGGGAGTTGGGACGAGCAGTACTTC. Translation: CSVGSWDEQYF.

The chain joins TRBV12-3 or TRBV12-4 to TRBJ2-7; TRBD2 matches at 7 bases. The CDR3 contains 15 residues. V shed 5 bases, J shed 0 bases, and the junction held 7 bases outside the gene matches. CDR3 residues: CASSAAGLSSYEQYF. The CDR3 DNA reads as TGTGCCAGCAGTGCAGCGGGACTGAGCTCCTACGAGCAGTACTTC.

This clonotype was seen repeatedly, ten times or more. This may be a read error: a much more frequent sequence differs by one nucleotide. The V and J genes are TRBV6-1 and TRBJ1-1; maybe TRBD1 (5 bases). Germline lookup yields CDR1 MNHNS and CDR2 SASEGT. CDR3 length: 15 residues. As DNA, the CDR3 is TGTGCCAGCAGTGAAGCGCGCGCAGGGCGCACTGGAGCTTTCTTT. This sequence encodes CASSEARAGRTGAFF.

This chain uses TRBV6-2 or TRBV6-3 with TRBJ2-7; D possibly corresponds to TRBD1 (6 bases). This CDR3 spans 15 amino acids. Per germline, CDR1 MNHEY and CDR2 SVGEGT. Deletions cut 8 bases from V and 1 base from J, with 18 bases between. CDR3: CASGPWTAKSYEQYF. In DNA, the CDR3 is TGTGCCAGCGGCCCGTGGACAGCGAAGTCCTACGAGCAGTACTTC.

This clonotype was counted ten times or more. The chain couples TRBV6-1 to TRBJ2-5, with D perhaps matching TRBD2 (6 bases). The V and J ends lost 6 bases and 3 bases respectively, with 11 bases between them. CDR3 length: 13 amino acids. The germline V gene has CDR1 MNHNS and CDR2 SASEGT. CDR3 nucleotide sequence: TGTGCCAGCAGAGACGGGGAGGAAGAGACCCAGTACTTC. Amino acid sequence: CASRDGEEETQYF.

This clonotype was observed at least ten times. The junction departs from germline at one end; a sequencing error may be responsible. The V and J genes are TRBV2 and TRBJ1-2; D unresolved. The CDR3 loop spans 14 amino acids. CDR1 is SNHLY and CDR2 is FYNNEI in the germline V gene. The DNA for the CDR3 is TGTGCCAGCGGTGAAGTAGGACCTAACTATGGCTACACCTTC. Translating gives CASGEVGPNYGYTF.

This clonotype was seen repeatedly, ten times or more. The J gene is TRBJ2-7, the V gene TRBV7-2; 8 bases line up with TRBD2. Germline values: CDR1 SGHTA, CDR2 FQGNSA. The CDR3 covers 17 residues. V lost 0 bases to trimming and J lost 2 bases; unmatched junction nucleotides: 9. The CDR3 loop reads CASSLASGRAGAYEQYF. In DNA form, the CDR3 reads TGTGCCAGCAGCTTAGCATCCGGGAGGGCCGGGGCCTACGAGCAGTACTTC.

This clonotype appeared many times. The V and J genes are TRBV5-1 and TRBJ1-1; D is possibly TRBD1 (6 bases). The germline CDR1 and CDR2 sequences are SGHRS and YFSETQ. V shed 3 bases and J shed 7 bases, with 13 bases lying between them. CDR3 length equals 13 residues. Here the CDR3 DNA reads TGCGCCAGCAGCTCAGGAGGGGGGGATGAAGCTTTCTTT. Translating gives CASSSGGGDEAFF.

The CDR3 DNA is TGTGCCACCAGTGAAGTTTGGGGGCATATGGGTAGTGAGCAGTACTTC. It codes for CATSEVWGHMGSEQYF. V and J are TRBV24-1 and TRBJ2-7, with D possibly TRBD1 on 6 matching bases. Per germline, CDR1 KGHDR and CDR2 SFDVKD. Trimming took 4 bases from V and 7 from J, leaving 22 bases between them. The CDR3 consists of 16 residues.

This clonotype was counted many times. The chain recombines TRBV27 with TRBJ2-7, with TRBD2 identical over 14 bases. This CDR3 contains 16 residues. Germline V CDR1 and CDR2: MNHEY, SMNVEV (reference sequence). After removal of 6 bases from V and 4 bases from J, the junction contained 8 bases not matched to a gene. CDR3 in amino acids: CASSGTSGRNIYEQYF. DNA for the CDR3: TGTGCCAGCAGCGGGACTAGCGGGAGAAATATTTACGAGCAGTACTTC.

The chain is built from TRBV7-9 and TRBJ2-4; the D is unclear. Trimming cost V 1 base and J 1 base, with 14 bases left between them. This CDR3 contains 17 residues. Looked up from germline, CDR1 is SEHNR and CDR2 is FQNEAQ (reference sequence). Here the CDR3 reads CASSLVWQLRAKNIQYF. The CDR3 region has the DNA TGTGCCAGCAGCTTAGTATGGCAGTTGAGGGCCAAAAACATTCAGTACTTC.

The rearrangement links TRBV6-4 to TRBJ1-1; D possibly corresponds to TRBD1 (5 bases). The V end was cut by 6 bases, the J end by 3 bases, with 14 bases between. Germline CDR1 and CDR2: MRHNA and SNTAGT. The CDR3 sequence is 14 residues long. The CDR3 DNA sequence: TGTGCCAGCAGGGCCGACAGTGTCGACACTGAAGCTTTCTTT. Residues: CASRADSVDTEAFF.

The sample holds a few counts of this clonotype. A much larger clone is a single base away; this may be a read error. CDR3 in DNA: TGTGCCAACAGTTTTGGGGGATCCTATAATTCACCCCTCCACTTT. Its protein is CANSFGGSYNSPLHF. The chain recombines TRBV12-3 or TRBV12-4 with TRBJ1-6; a weak D match, TRBD1 (5 bases). This CDR3 is built from 15 residues.

V and J are TRBV2 and TRBJ2-7; TRBD1 aligns across 9 bases. The CDR3 consists of 15 residues. Per the germline V gene, CDR1 is SNHLY and CDR2 is FYNNEI. V was pared by 3 bases and J by 4 bases, with 7 bases of the junction left unmatched. The DNA for the CDR3 is TGTGCCAGCAGTGAGGCCGGACAGGGGAAGTACGAGCAGTACTTC. It is translated as CASSEAGQGKYEQYF. The variable domain in full, completed from reference TRBV2 and TRBJ2-7, reads EPEVTQTPSHQVTQMGQEVILRCVPISNHLYFYWYRQILGQKVEFLVSFYNNEISEKSEIFDDQFSVERPDGSNFTLKIRSTKLEDSAMYFCASSEAGQGKYEQYFGPGTRLTVT.

This clonotype was counted many times. The rearrangement uses TRBV30 and TRBJ2-5; 7 nucleotides agree with TRBD1. Per germline, CDR1 GTSNPN and CDR2 SVGIG (reference sequence). V shed 0 bases and J 7 bases; nucleotides not matched to a gene: 8. The CDR3 extends over 14 amino acids. CDR3 protein: CAWSVTTGSRTQYF. CDR3 nucleotides: TGTGCCTGGAGTGTTACGACAGGGAGTAGGACCCAGTACTTC. Full variable domain (rest looked up from reference TRBV30 and TRBJ2-5): SQTIHQWPATLVQPVGSPLSLECTVEGTSNPNLYWYRQAAGRGLQLLFYSVGIGQISSEVPQNLSASRPQDRQFILSSKKLLLSDSGFYLCAWSVTTGSRTQYFGPGTRLLVL.

The sample holds many counts of this clonotype. The V gene is TRBV5-5, the J gene TRBJ2-7; D could derive from TRBD1 or TRBD2 (6 bases each). The germline V gene encodes CDR1 SGHKS and CDR2 YYEKEE (reference sequence). V gave up 3 bases and J gave up 0 bases, with 10 bases separating them. CDR3 length equals 14 residues. The CDR3 coding sequence is TGTGCCAGCAGCTCAGGGGACTCCTCCTACGAGCAGTACTTC. It specifies CASSSGDSSYEQYF. Full variable domain (outside the CDR3, taken from reference TRBV5-5 and TRBJ2-7): DAGVTQSPTHLIKTRGQQVTLRCSPISGHKSVSWYQQVLGQGPQFIFQYYEKEERGRGNFPDRFSARQFPNYSSELNVNALLLGDSALYLCASSSGDSSYEQYFGPGTRLTVT.

The chain uses TRBV12-3 or TRBV12-4 and TRBJ2-7; no firm D call. Trimming pared 6 bases from V and 7 bases from J, leaving 16 bases between. The CDR3 is made up of 13 amino acids. CDR3 region: CASSLGPAGEQYF. CDR3 nucleotide sequence: TGTGCCAGCAGCCTCGGTCCGGCCGGGGAGCAGTACTTC.

This clonotype was picked up many times. The rearrangement joins TRBV12-3 or TRBV12-4 to TRBJ1-5; possibly TRBD1 for D (5 bases). Trimming removed 3 bases at V and 7 bases at J, with 13 bases between. CDR3 size: 14 residues. The CDR3: CASSFRSGIQPQHF. CDR3 nucleotide sequence: TGTGCCAGCAGTTTTAGGTCAGGGATCCAGCCCCAGCATTTT.

This clonotype was counted many times. The chain recombines TRBV27 with TRBJ2-2, with D tentatively TRBD1 (5 bases). The CDR3 loop spans 15 amino acids. Germline loops: CDR1 MNHEY, CDR2 SMNVEV (reference sequence). Trimming cost V 3 bases and J 3 bases, with 11 bases left between them. The CDR3: CASSFGSRDTGELFF. The DNA for the CDR3 is TGTGCCAGCAGTTTTGGTAGCAGGGACACCGGGGAGCTGTTTTTT.

This clonotype was observed many times. The chain uses TRBV20-1 and TRBJ2-7; no firm D call. V was pared by 0 bases and J by 4 bases, with 10 bases between. The germline V gene has CDR1 DFQATT and CDR2 SNEGSKA (reference sequence). CDR3 length: 13 residues. The CDR3 spells CSARDERFYEQYF. The DNA of the CDR3 is TGCAGTGCTAGAGATGAACGGTTTTACGAGCAGTACTTC.

For this clonotype: One end of the junction fails to match germline, which may point to a read error. The rearrangement joins TRBV6-1 to TRBJ2-4; D is perhaps TRBD2 (5 bases). CDR3 length equals 15 residues. Germline CDR1 is MNHNS and CDR2 is SASEGT. CDR3: CASSSRAQLENIKYF. Here the CDR3 DNA reads TGTGCCAGCAGCTCGAGGGCACAGTTGGAAAACATTAAGTACTTC.

A word on this clonotype: The CDR3 carries no conserved terminal phenylalanine or tryptophan, so it likely arises from a read error. The chain combines TRBV5-1 with TRBJ2-7; 7 bases fit TRBD2. With 5 bases clipped from V and 3 bases from J, the junction kept 2 bases outside the gene matches. The CDR3 spans 12 residues. The germline gives CDR1 SGHRS, CDR2 YFSETQ. This CDR3 reads CASSGGGYEQYY. In DNA, the CDR3 is TGCGCCAGCAGTGGCGGGGGCTACGAGCAGTACTAC.

The CDR3 DNA follows: TGTGCCAGCAGTTACGTCTTCTATAATTCACCCCTCCACTTT. It codes for CASSYVFYNSPLHF. This sequence joins TRBV6-5 and TRBJ1-6; D unclear. V gave up 2 bases and J gave up 3 bases, with 5 bases separating them. This CDR3 is 14 amino acids long. In germline, CDR1 is MNHEY, CDR2 SVGAGI.

This clonotype was counted many times. The chain joins TRBV7-9 to TRBJ2-4, with 12 bases lining up with TRBD2. With 3 bases clipped from V and 0 bases from J, the junction kept 3 bases outside the gene matches. CDR1 and CDR2 from the germline V gene are SEHNR and FQNEAQ (reference sequence). This CDR3 region has 17 residues. CDR3 protein: CASSLTSGGIAKNIQYF. The CDR3 nucleotides read TGTGCCAGCAGCTTGACTAGCGGGGGAATAGCCAAAAACATTCAGTACTTC.

The chain combines TRBV19 with TRBJ1-1; possibly TRBD1 for D (5 bases). CDR1 is LNHDA, CDR2 SQIVND, per germline (reference sequence). Trimming shortened V by 2 bases and J by 5 bases, and 15 bases separated the two germline ends. This CDR3 region has 15 residues. The CDR3 reads CASSIIRDGPTEAFF. The DNA for the CDR3 is TGTGCCAGTAGTATAATCCGGGACGGCCCAACTGAAGCTTTCTTT.